Shown below are 27 T cell receptor beta chains from a single sample sequenced in a study of T cell responses to AZD1222 COVID-19 vaccine. Libraries were prepared by immunoSEQ multiplex PCR; TCRdb keeps only in-frame clonotypes and omits some of them. The profile shows around 160,000 clones, 91% of them singletons. Material: peripheral blood, obtained on day 0 of AZD1222 vaccination. These receptors originate from an adult in good health.

This chain uses TRBV6-4 with TRBJ2-5; tentatively, D is TRBD1 (5 bases). The CDR3 length is 13 residues. CDR1 is MRHNA and CDR2 is SNTAGT in the germline V gene. The germline V and J ends were trimmed by 4 bases and 5 bases, with 11 bases remaining between them. The CDR3 protein is CASSVDMGETQYF. The CDR3 nucleotides are TGTGCCAGCAGTGTGGACATGGGCGAGACCCAGTACTTC.

This chain uses TRBV19 with TRBJ1-5, with D maybe TRBD1 (6 bases). V dropped 8 bases and J dropped 3 bases, with 8 bases sitting between them. The CDR3 is made up of 12 amino acids. Germline V gene lookup returns CDR1 LNHDA and CDR2 SQIVND (reference sequence). CDR3 region: CASRDINQPQHF. As DNA, the CDR3 is TGTGCCAGTCGGGACATCAATCAGCCCCAGCATTTT.

This chain connects TRBV4-1 to TRBJ2-1; 8 bases match TRBD2. The CDR3 is 17 residues long. Trimming removed 0 bases from V and 3 bases from J; junction bases left unmatched: 7. CDR1 and CDR2 (germline): MGHRA, YSYEKL. The CDR3 DNA reads TGCGCCAGCAGCCAAGATTCAAGCGGGGGCCTCTACAATGAGCAGTTCTTC. As protein: CASSQDSSGGLYNEQFF.

The chain is built from TRBV5-8 and TRBJ2-1; D assignment may be TRBD1 or TRBD2 (5 bases each). This CDR3 region has 14 residues. The germline V and J ends were trimmed by 3 bases and 7 bases, with 14 bases remaining between them. Germline-derived CDR1 and CDR2 are SGHTS and YDEGEE. CDR3 loop: CASSWGRVVNEQFF. In nucleotides, the CDR3 is TGTGCCAGCAGCTGGGGACGGGTGGTGAATGAGCAGTTCTTC.

The rearrangement joins TRBV18 to TRBJ1-1; possibly TRBD1 for D (5 bases). The V gene's germline CDR1 is KGHSH and CDR2 LQKENI. V lost 5 bases and J lost 6, with 13 bases in between. The CDR3 is 13 amino acids. In DNA form, the CDR3 reads TGTGCCAGCTCATCCGCCGGGACCCCTGAAGCTTTCTTT. This translates into CASSSAGTPEAFF.

The count of this clone is one. This same CDR3 is encoded by further DNA sequences in the sample. The chain is built from TRBV18 and TRBJ2-7; D possibly corresponds to TRBD1 (6 bases). Germline V gene sequence: CDR1 KGHSH, CDR2 LQKENI. Deletions cut 6 bases from V and 0 bases from J, with 9 bases between. The CDR3 extends over 13 amino acids. The CDR3 DNA sequence: TGTGCCAGCTCGCCGGACAGCTCCTACGAGCAGTACTTC. Its protein is CASSPDSSYEQYF.

This clone appeared a single time. The chain recombines TRBV7-2 with TRBJ2-1; no definite D call. The CDR3 sequence is 13 residues long. Germline-derived CDR1 and CDR2 are SGHTA and FQGNSA. Trimming cost V 4 bases and J 6 bases, with 10 bases left between them. Here the CDR3 DNA reads TGTGCCAGCAGCTCGACACCTCGCAATGAGCAGTTCTTC. This codes for CASSSTPRNEQFF.

The rearrangement links TRBV7-3 to TRBJ1-5; no reliable D call. The CDR3 is made up of 16 amino acids. Trimming stripped 6 bases from V and 1 base from J, with 16 bases between. CDR1 and CDR2 from the germline V gene are SGHTA and FQGTGA. The CDR3 loop reads CASSIEGPGSNQPQHF. The CDR3 nucleotides read TGTGCCAGCAGTATAGAAGGGCCGGGAAGCAATCAGCCCCAGCATTTT.

The CDR3 bases are TGCGCCAGCAGTCGGGGTCATTGCACAGATACGCAGTATTTT. As protein: CASSRGHCTDTQYF. The chain links TRBV23-1 to TRBJ2-3, with D unclear. TRBV23-1 is reported as an ORF; its role is uncertain. The V end was cut by 4 bases, the J end by 1 base, with 9 bases between. The CDR3 is 14 residues long.

V usage is TRBV27 and J usage is TRBJ2-7; D assignment may be TRBD1 or TRBD2 (6 bases each). V shed 4 bases and J shed 2 bases, with 18 bases lying between them. CDR3 size: 16 residues. Germline V gives CDR1 MNHEY, CDR2 SMNVEV (reference sequence). CDR3 DNA: TGTGCCAGCAGTTCTCATACGGGGGCCTTTCCCTACGAGCAGTACTTC. Its protein product is CASSSHTGAFPYEQYF.

The chain couples TRBV7-6 to TRBJ1-2; TRBD1 matches at 12 bases. The CDR3 runs to 17 residues. The germline V gene encodes CDR1 SGHVS and CDR2 FNYEAQ. J lost 6 bases, V lost 5 bases, and 13 bases had no gene match. CDR3 DNA: TGTGCCAGCAGCCCTCCGGGACAGGGGGCCTCGTTGGATGGCTACACCTTC. This encodes CASSPPGQGASLDGYTF.

Points on this clone: Other DNA sequences in the sample encode the same CDR3. The rearrangement uses TRBV11-3 and TRBJ1-2, with a possible D match to TRBD1 (5 bases). The CDR3 is 12 amino acids. Per germline, CDR1 SGHNT and CDR2 YENEEA. Trimming cost V 4 bases and J 8 bases, with 11 bases left between them. The CDR3 DNA reads as TGTGCCAGCAGCTCCCGACGGGACGGCTACACCTTC. Translating gives CASSSRRDGYTF.

J is TRBJ2-1 and V is TRBV19; TRBD2 matches 9 bases. CDR1 and CDR2 (germline): LNHDA, SQIVND (reference sequence). Unmatched junction bases numbered 15, after V lost 3 bases and J lost 3 bases. The CDR3 contains 19 residues. The CDR3 sequence is CASSMGSGRTFYNYNEQFF. The CDR3, as DNA: TGTGCCAGTAGTATGGGTAGCGGGAGAACTTTCTACAACTACAATGAGCAGTTCTTC.

This clone was seen a single time. V is TRBV7-8 and J is TRBJ1-2; D is perhaps TRBD1 (6 bases). CDR3 length equals 15 residues. The V and J ends lost 6 bases and 5 bases respectively, with 19 bases between them. Germline V gene data show CDR1 as SGHVS and CDR2 as FQNEAQ. The CDR3 nucleotides read TGTGCCAGCAGTCCAACTACCGGGACACCGTATGGCTACACCTTC. As protein: CASSPTTGTPYGYTF. Supplemented by reference TRBV7-8 and TRBJ1-2, the full variable domain reads GAGVSQSPRYKVAKRGQDVALRCDPISGHVSLFWYQQALGQGPEFLTYFQNEAQLDKSGLPSDRFFAERPEGSVSTLKIQRTQQEDSAVYLCASSPTTGTPYGYTFGSGTRLTVV.

J is TRBJ2-7 and V is TRBV11-2, with 7 positions matching TRBD1. The germline CDR1 and CDR2 sequences are SGHAT and FQNNGV. The CDR3 contains 13 residues. V lost 6 bases to trimming and J lost 5 bases; unmatched junction nucleotides: 7. The CDR3 DNA is TGTGCCAGCAGGACTCACAGGGGACACGAGCAGTACTTC. Translating gives CASRTHRGHEQYF.

This rearrangement joins TRBV25-1 to TRBJ1-2; the D is unclear. Per the germline V gene, CDR1 is MGHDK and CDR2 is SYGVNS. This CDR3 comprises 14 residues. Trimming left V 3 bases short and J 2 bases short, with 10 bases between. The CDR3 protein is CASSETKWNYGYTF. The DNA of the CDR3 is TGTGCCAGCAGTGAGACAAAATGGAACTATGGCTACACCTTC.

This sequence joins TRBV15 and TRBJ1-5; a weak D match, TRBD1 (5 bases). Trimming took off 1 base at V and 2 bases at J, with 9 bases between the two ends. This CDR3 is built from 15 residues. Germline lookup yields CDR1 LNHNV and CDR2 YYDKDF (reference sequence). The CDR3 sequence: CATSRVRGGNQPQHF. The DNA of the CDR3 is TGTGCCACCAGCAGAGTAAGGGGAGGCAATCAGCCCCAGCATTTT.

This sequence joins TRBV5-1 and TRBJ1-1; D call uncertain. Trimming cost V 1 base and J 0 bases, with 7 bases left between them. The CDR3 spans 14 residues. From germline, CDR1 is SGHRS and CDR2 YFSETQ. The CDR3 DNA follows: TGCGCCAGCAGCTTGAGACCTATGAACACTGAAGCTTTCTTT. Its translation: CASSLRPMNTEAFF.

V usage is TRBV7-2 and J usage is TRBJ2-7; 10 nucleotides match TRBD2. With V trimmed by 0 bases and J by 3 bases, 2 bases remained unmatched. The CDR3 is 15 amino acids. Germline values: CDR1 SGHTA, CDR2 FQGNSA. The CDR3, as DNA: TGTGCCAGCAGCTTAGCCGGGACTAGCGACTACGAGCAGTACTTC. This encodes CASSLAGTSDYEQYF. Together with reference TRBV7-2 and TRBJ2-7, the CDR3 gives the full variable domain: GAGVSQSPSNKVTEKGKDVELRCDPISGHTALYWYRQSLGQGLEFLIYFQGNSAPDKSGLPSDRFSAERTGGSVSTLTIQRTQQEDSAVYLCASSLAGTSDYEQYFGPGTRLTVT.

This clone came up once. The chain joins TRBV10-3 to TRBJ1-2; TRBD1 is a possible D gene (5 bases). Deletions cut 8 bases from V and 2 bases from J, with 12 bases between. Germline values: CDR1 ENHRY, CDR2 SYGVKD. The CDR3 loop spans 13 amino acids. CDR3: CAIGEGLNYGYTF. CDR3 DNA sequence: TGTGCCATCGGAGAGGGGCTCAACTATGGCTACACCTTC.

The rearrangement joins TRBV3-1 (or the pseudogene TRBV3-2) to TRBJ1-2; 8 bases align to TRBD1. The CDR3 is 14 amino acids. Germline assignment: CDR1 LGHDT and CDR2 YNNKEL (reference sequence). V lost 6 bases, J lost 4 bases, and 7 bases stayed unmatched. Here the CDR3 reads CASSPNTGGYGYTF. Written as DNA, the CDR3 is TGTGCCAGCAGTCCTAATACAGGGGGCTATGGCTACACCTTC.

The genes are TRBV5-1 and TRBJ2-7; 9 bases are shared with TRBD1. CDR1 and CDR2 (germline): SGHRS, YFSETQ. The length of the CDR3 is 14 residues. The ends lost 7 bases at V and 5 bases at J; junction bases unmatched: 10. The CDR3 DNA reads TGCGCCAGCTCAAAAAGGACAGGGGACAACGAGCAGTACTTC. Encoded protein: CASSKRTGDNEQYF.

The V gene is TRBV28, the J gene TRBJ1-6; D not certain. The ends were cut back, 2 bases at V and 4 bases at J, with 6 bases in the middle. This CDR3 spans 14 amino acids. CDR1 MDHEN and CDR2 SYDVKM come from the germline V gene. The CDR3 loop reads CASSLRPYNSPLHF. In DNA form, the CDR3 reads TGTGCCAGCAGTTTACGACCTTATAATTCACCCCTCCACTTT.

The rearrangement uses TRBV15 and TRBJ2-2; D gene ambiguous. V shed 4 bases and J shed 2 bases, with 14 bases lying between them. The CDR3 loop spans 16 amino acids. Germline CDR1 and CDR2: LNHNV and YYDKDF (reference sequence). This CDR3 is CATSIRLPSNTGELFF. The CDR3 region has the DNA TGTGCCACCAGCATCCGCCTGCCTTCAAACACCGGGGAGCTGTTTTTT.

V is TRBV6-1 and J is TRBJ1-5; a possible D gene is TRBD1 (5 bases). The V end was cut by 1 base, the J end by 4 bases, with 17 bases between. This CDR3 has 17 residues. CDR1 MNHNS and CDR2 SASEGT come from the germline V gene. The CDR3 DNA reads TGTGCCAGCAGTGAAGGGCAGGGCGACTCTTGGAATCAGCCCCAGCATTTT. Amino acids: CASSEGQGDSWNQPQHF.

The V gene is TRBV20-1, the J gene TRBJ2-1; 12 positions match TRBD2. CDR1 and CDR2 from the germline V gene are DFQATT and SNEGSKA (reference sequence). The CDR3 spans 18 residues. The ends lost 3 bases at V and 7 bases at J; junction bases unmatched: 16. This CDR3 reads CSASFPSGRVKLLNEQFF. Here the CDR3 DNA reads TGCAGTGCTAGTTTTCCTAGCGGGAGGGTTAAACTTTTAAATGAGCAGTTCTTC.

The rearrangement joins TRBV3-1 (or the pseudogene TRBV3-2) to TRBJ2-7, with D maybe TRBD1 (6 bases). The V end lost 5 bases, the J end lost 4 bases, and 18 bases lay between the germline ends. From germline, CDR1 is LGHDT and CDR2 YNNKEL (reference sequence). This CDR3 region has 15 residues. The CDR3 region is CASSSSWAGAYEQYF. CDR3 sequence (DNA): TGTGCCAGCAGCTCATCATGGGCAGGGGCGTACGAGCAGTACTTC.